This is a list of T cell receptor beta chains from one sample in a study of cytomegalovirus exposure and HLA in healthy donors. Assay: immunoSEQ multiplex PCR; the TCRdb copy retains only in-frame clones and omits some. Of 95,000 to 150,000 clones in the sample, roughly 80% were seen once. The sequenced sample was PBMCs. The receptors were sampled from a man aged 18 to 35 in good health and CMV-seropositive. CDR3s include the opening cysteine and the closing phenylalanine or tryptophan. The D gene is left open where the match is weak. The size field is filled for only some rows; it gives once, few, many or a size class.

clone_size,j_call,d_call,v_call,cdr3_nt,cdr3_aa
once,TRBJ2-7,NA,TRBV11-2,TGTGCCAGCAGCTTTACAGGTCACTACGAGCAGTACTTC,CASSFTGHYEQYF
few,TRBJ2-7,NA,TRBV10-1,TGCGCCAGCAGTGAGGGGAGCGAGCAGTACTTC,CASSEGSEQYF
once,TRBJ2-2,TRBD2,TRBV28,TGTGCCAGCAGTTCTAGCGGGGCGAACACCGGGGAGCTGTTTTTT,CASSSSGANTGELFF
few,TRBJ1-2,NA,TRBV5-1,TGCGCCAGCAGCGGCACAGGGTGGGCTAACTATGGCTACACCTTC,CASSGTGWANYGYTF
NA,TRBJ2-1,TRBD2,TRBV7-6,TGTGCCAGCAGCTGGACTAGCGGGGGGGCCTTAGGTGAGCAGTTCTTC,CASSWTSGGALGEQFF
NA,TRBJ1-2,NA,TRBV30,TGTGCCTGGAGTGGGACAGACTATGGCTACACCTTC,CAWSGTDYGYTF
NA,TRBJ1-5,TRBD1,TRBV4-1,TGCGCCAGCAGCGCCGGACCGGGACAGGGGAATCAGCCCCAGCATTTT,CASSAGPGQGNQPQHF
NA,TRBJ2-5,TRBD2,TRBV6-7,TGTGCCAGCAGCCCTAGCGGGGGCGGAGAGACCCAGTACTTC,CASSPSGGGETQYF
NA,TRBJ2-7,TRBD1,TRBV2,TGTGCCAGGGGGGGACAGGGAGTCTACGAGCAGTACTTC,CARGGQGVYEQYF
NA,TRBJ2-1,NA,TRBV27,TGTGCCAGCAGAGGCGGGGGCGGGAATGAGCAGTTCTTC,CASRGGGGNEQFF
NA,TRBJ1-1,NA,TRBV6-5,TGTGCCAGCAGTCCATCAGGGTTAAACACTGAAGCTTTCTTT,CASSPSGLNTEAFF
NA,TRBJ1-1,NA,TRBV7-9,TGTGCCAGCAGTCCCCGGACAGTTGTTATGAACACTGAAGCTTTCTTT,CASSPRTVVMNTEAFF
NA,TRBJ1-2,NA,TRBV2,TGTGCCAGCAGTGCTGAGGACACCCATGGCTACACCTTC,CASSAEDTHGYTF
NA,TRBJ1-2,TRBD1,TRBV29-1,TGCAGCGTTGGTAGACAGGGTAACTATGGCTACACCTTC,CSVGRQGNYGYTF
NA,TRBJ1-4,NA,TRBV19,TGTGCCAGTAGGGCGGGGGGTAATGAAAAACTGTTTTTT,CASRAGGNEKLFF